This T cell receptor (beta chain) emerged from a study of CD8+CD57+ T cells in acquired aplastic anemia (dated by TCRdb to about 2018). Regarding the complete study: On average, sorted CD4+ and CD8+ cells yielded approximately 3 ug of extracted DNA, with a range of about 0.18 to 30 ug. CD8+CD57+ expansion was defined as frequency above the mean frequency observed in healthy subjects. Overall study outcomes, separate from this receptor: No significant difference in CD8+ Simpson's diversity was found between patients and healthy controls (P=0.060). Around 27 CD8+ CDR3 sequences were found in both patients and controls but appeared to be highly expressed in patients and within the immunodominant clones of the patients.

CDR1 and CDR2, looked up from the germline V gene, are SNHLY and FYNNEI. The CDR3 measures 14 amino acids from cysteine to phenylalanine. Just the 42-base CDR3 DNA is kept, in frame starting at base 1. Clipping removes 4 bases from V and 7 bases from J, with 6 as the unmatched junction base count. Genomic DNA was used as template for profiling of TCR beta VDJ combinations and CDR3 sequences. An Illumina HiSeq 2000 was the platform used for TCR repertoire sequencing. In the paper's pipeline: TRBV/TRBJ rearrangement plots, CDR3 size and DJ length profiles, and Simpson's diversity index were used to assess repertoires. Whichever DNA sequence was most abundant in the deep sequencing data was defined as the immunodominant clone. CDR3 amino acid sequences were screened for sharing across subjects and were compared with published repertoires and the VDJdb database. TCRdb cleaned the public reads at Q25 with fastp, built clones with MiXCR and kept in-frame beta chains. Each entry merges the rows of one CDR3 protein and shows their most common DNA and genes. The V and J calls come from TCRdb's annotation, not from the publication. This sample gives over 150,000 distinct CDR3 sequences in total; around 63% of them show up just once. The ten biggest clones cover more than 40% of the sample.

This clonotype was counted once. Its antigen is still unknown. No much larger clone exists at a distance of one base, and base qualities are not known. A lone read gives weak evidence. The patients picked for sequencing were ones in whom flow cytometry had shown an expansion of CD8+CD57+ cells. All patients had severe acquired aplastic anemia diagnosed by International Study of Aplastic Anemia and Agranulocytosis and Camitta criteria. No patient had received any therapy when blood was sampled. In the study, sorted CD4+ and CD8+ blood T cells from patients with severe aplastic anemia and from healthy subjects underwent deep sequencing of TCR repertoires. Patients were enrolled under clinicaltrials.gov protocols 00001620, 01623167, 00001397, 00071045, 00081523 and 00961064 in the USA. Ficoll-Paque density gradient centrifugation was used to isolate peripheral blood mononuclear cells. Before DNA extraction, CD4+ and CD8+ T cells were sorted by FACS or by magnetic beads.

Sequencing was done on a sample of sorted CD4+, CD8+, or CD8+CD57+ T cells (not recorded which) from PBMCs. The sequence was collected from a human donor with aplastic anemia. The V and J segments used are TRBV2 and TRBJ1-5; 8 central bases correspond to TRBD1. The CDR3 reads as follows: CASSGTGPGQPQHF. The bases read TGTGCCAGCAGTGGGACAGGGCCTGGGCAGCCCCAGCATTTT.